This T cell receptor beta chain was sequenced in a study of Ad26.COV2.S vaccination and SARS-CoV-2 variants listed by TCRdb under 2021. For the study in its entirety: Donors in the vaccine arm were drawn from COV1001, a phase I-IIa trial of Ad26.COV2.S in healthy adults that was multicentre, randomized, double-blind and placebo-controlled. Ad26.COV2.S was administered intramuscularly at 5 x 10^10 or 1 x 10^11 viral particles, either as a single shot or as two shots given 56 days apart. Sequencing of the TCRbeta repertoire served to evaluate the specificity and breadth of SARS-CoV-2-reactive T cell receptors following Ad26.COV2.S vaccination. A total of approximately 30 samples were included in the TCR-sequenced set, comprising around 19 Ad26.COV2.S vaccine recipients, 5 placebo recipients and 8 SARS-CoV-2 convalescent individuals. Participants in the trial were split at random into five groups of five each, receiving low-dose or high-dose Ad26.COV2.S once or twice, or else placebo on both occasions. Investigators remained blinded to trial group allocation during experiments and outcome assessment.

Concerning this clone: Its antigen is unknown. Base qualities are missing; no much larger clone stands one base away.

The treatment or condition label for this specimen denotes: around 19 received Ad26.COV2.S at low or high dose, single or two shots; 5 received placebo; per-sample allocation not given. For vaccine and placebo recipients, repertoires were sequenced using samples collected on day 63 after the first injection. In Cohort 1b, 20 to 25 adults aged 18-55 years were enrolled at a single site in Boston, USA, between 29 July and 7 August 2020. As a vaccine, Ad26.COV2.S was a replication-incompetent adenovirus type 26 vector that expressed a prefusion-stabilized SARS-CoV-2 spike protein derived from the original Wuhan strain. The immunoSEQ Assay was the method used to sequence TCRbeta CDR3 regions. After extraction, genomic DNA underwent amplification by bias-controlled multiplex PCR, followed by high-throughput sequencing. The authors' pipeline ran thus. To quantify the absolute abundance of every unique TCRbeta CDR3 region, sequences were collapsed and filtered. T cell fraction was estimated by normalization of TCRbeta template counts to usable DNA, with usable DNA being measured through amplification of reference genes present in all nucleated cells. Repertoire TCRs were annotated as SARS-CoV-2-specific when V gene, CDR3 amino acid sequence and J gene were exactly matched to a known reactive TCR set. The reference SARS-CoV-2 TCR set was derived from MIRA and filtered for enrichment in COVID-19-positive ImmuneCODE repertoires, a step that removed public or cross-reactive TCRs. Using the MIRA antigens, annotated TCRs were further analysed by specific ORF or by position within an ORF. Breadth was defined as annotated unique rearrangements over total unique productive rearrangements; depth was the summed frequency of those rearrangements. Two-sided Wilcoxon rank-sum tests were used to compare TCR breadth between groups. This is the immuneACCESS table as TCRdb keeps it, with only in-frame sequences that have V and J called. A part of the clones is gone; compared with another copy, unresolved V genes explain less than half, and the rest is unexplained. V and J calls and clone size come straight from that table; D and trimming were deduced from the DNA. A total of fewer than 400,000 clones appear in this sample, roughly 90% of them only once. The top ten clones comprise approximately 5.8% of the sample.

The germline V gene provides CDR1 LGHNA and CDR2 YSLEER. V trim: 2 bases; J trim: 7 bases; unmatched bases: 13. The CDR3 holds 16 amino acids from the cysteine to the phenylalanine. Just CDR3 DNA is preserved here, 48 bases in frame from base 1. General conclusions and limits of the study: Vaccine and placebo recipients had comparable non-spike TCR breadth, which fits with the vaccine containing only spike. After vaccination, substantial breadth of spike-specific CD8+ and CD4+ T cell responses was reported. The authors noted that the TCR breadth and depth analyses may have underestimated total T cell responses. Comparing responses between vaccine doses or regimens was not something the study was powered to do. Compared with placebo recipients, Ad26.COV2.S recipients showed higher spike-specific TCR breadth (P = 0.0014).

The sequence derives from a person aged 18-65 years who received the Ad26.COV2.S COVID-19 vaccine or a placebo. Sequenced material: peripheral blood, taken in a trial of Ad26.COV2.S vaccine versus placebo. Recombination linked TRBV4-3 to TRBJ1-2; 7 middle bases align to TRBD1. The sequenced DNA is TGCGCCAGCAGCCAACCACCACGCGGGACAGCGGGTGGCTACACCTTC. The resulting protein is CASSQPPRGTAGGYTF.